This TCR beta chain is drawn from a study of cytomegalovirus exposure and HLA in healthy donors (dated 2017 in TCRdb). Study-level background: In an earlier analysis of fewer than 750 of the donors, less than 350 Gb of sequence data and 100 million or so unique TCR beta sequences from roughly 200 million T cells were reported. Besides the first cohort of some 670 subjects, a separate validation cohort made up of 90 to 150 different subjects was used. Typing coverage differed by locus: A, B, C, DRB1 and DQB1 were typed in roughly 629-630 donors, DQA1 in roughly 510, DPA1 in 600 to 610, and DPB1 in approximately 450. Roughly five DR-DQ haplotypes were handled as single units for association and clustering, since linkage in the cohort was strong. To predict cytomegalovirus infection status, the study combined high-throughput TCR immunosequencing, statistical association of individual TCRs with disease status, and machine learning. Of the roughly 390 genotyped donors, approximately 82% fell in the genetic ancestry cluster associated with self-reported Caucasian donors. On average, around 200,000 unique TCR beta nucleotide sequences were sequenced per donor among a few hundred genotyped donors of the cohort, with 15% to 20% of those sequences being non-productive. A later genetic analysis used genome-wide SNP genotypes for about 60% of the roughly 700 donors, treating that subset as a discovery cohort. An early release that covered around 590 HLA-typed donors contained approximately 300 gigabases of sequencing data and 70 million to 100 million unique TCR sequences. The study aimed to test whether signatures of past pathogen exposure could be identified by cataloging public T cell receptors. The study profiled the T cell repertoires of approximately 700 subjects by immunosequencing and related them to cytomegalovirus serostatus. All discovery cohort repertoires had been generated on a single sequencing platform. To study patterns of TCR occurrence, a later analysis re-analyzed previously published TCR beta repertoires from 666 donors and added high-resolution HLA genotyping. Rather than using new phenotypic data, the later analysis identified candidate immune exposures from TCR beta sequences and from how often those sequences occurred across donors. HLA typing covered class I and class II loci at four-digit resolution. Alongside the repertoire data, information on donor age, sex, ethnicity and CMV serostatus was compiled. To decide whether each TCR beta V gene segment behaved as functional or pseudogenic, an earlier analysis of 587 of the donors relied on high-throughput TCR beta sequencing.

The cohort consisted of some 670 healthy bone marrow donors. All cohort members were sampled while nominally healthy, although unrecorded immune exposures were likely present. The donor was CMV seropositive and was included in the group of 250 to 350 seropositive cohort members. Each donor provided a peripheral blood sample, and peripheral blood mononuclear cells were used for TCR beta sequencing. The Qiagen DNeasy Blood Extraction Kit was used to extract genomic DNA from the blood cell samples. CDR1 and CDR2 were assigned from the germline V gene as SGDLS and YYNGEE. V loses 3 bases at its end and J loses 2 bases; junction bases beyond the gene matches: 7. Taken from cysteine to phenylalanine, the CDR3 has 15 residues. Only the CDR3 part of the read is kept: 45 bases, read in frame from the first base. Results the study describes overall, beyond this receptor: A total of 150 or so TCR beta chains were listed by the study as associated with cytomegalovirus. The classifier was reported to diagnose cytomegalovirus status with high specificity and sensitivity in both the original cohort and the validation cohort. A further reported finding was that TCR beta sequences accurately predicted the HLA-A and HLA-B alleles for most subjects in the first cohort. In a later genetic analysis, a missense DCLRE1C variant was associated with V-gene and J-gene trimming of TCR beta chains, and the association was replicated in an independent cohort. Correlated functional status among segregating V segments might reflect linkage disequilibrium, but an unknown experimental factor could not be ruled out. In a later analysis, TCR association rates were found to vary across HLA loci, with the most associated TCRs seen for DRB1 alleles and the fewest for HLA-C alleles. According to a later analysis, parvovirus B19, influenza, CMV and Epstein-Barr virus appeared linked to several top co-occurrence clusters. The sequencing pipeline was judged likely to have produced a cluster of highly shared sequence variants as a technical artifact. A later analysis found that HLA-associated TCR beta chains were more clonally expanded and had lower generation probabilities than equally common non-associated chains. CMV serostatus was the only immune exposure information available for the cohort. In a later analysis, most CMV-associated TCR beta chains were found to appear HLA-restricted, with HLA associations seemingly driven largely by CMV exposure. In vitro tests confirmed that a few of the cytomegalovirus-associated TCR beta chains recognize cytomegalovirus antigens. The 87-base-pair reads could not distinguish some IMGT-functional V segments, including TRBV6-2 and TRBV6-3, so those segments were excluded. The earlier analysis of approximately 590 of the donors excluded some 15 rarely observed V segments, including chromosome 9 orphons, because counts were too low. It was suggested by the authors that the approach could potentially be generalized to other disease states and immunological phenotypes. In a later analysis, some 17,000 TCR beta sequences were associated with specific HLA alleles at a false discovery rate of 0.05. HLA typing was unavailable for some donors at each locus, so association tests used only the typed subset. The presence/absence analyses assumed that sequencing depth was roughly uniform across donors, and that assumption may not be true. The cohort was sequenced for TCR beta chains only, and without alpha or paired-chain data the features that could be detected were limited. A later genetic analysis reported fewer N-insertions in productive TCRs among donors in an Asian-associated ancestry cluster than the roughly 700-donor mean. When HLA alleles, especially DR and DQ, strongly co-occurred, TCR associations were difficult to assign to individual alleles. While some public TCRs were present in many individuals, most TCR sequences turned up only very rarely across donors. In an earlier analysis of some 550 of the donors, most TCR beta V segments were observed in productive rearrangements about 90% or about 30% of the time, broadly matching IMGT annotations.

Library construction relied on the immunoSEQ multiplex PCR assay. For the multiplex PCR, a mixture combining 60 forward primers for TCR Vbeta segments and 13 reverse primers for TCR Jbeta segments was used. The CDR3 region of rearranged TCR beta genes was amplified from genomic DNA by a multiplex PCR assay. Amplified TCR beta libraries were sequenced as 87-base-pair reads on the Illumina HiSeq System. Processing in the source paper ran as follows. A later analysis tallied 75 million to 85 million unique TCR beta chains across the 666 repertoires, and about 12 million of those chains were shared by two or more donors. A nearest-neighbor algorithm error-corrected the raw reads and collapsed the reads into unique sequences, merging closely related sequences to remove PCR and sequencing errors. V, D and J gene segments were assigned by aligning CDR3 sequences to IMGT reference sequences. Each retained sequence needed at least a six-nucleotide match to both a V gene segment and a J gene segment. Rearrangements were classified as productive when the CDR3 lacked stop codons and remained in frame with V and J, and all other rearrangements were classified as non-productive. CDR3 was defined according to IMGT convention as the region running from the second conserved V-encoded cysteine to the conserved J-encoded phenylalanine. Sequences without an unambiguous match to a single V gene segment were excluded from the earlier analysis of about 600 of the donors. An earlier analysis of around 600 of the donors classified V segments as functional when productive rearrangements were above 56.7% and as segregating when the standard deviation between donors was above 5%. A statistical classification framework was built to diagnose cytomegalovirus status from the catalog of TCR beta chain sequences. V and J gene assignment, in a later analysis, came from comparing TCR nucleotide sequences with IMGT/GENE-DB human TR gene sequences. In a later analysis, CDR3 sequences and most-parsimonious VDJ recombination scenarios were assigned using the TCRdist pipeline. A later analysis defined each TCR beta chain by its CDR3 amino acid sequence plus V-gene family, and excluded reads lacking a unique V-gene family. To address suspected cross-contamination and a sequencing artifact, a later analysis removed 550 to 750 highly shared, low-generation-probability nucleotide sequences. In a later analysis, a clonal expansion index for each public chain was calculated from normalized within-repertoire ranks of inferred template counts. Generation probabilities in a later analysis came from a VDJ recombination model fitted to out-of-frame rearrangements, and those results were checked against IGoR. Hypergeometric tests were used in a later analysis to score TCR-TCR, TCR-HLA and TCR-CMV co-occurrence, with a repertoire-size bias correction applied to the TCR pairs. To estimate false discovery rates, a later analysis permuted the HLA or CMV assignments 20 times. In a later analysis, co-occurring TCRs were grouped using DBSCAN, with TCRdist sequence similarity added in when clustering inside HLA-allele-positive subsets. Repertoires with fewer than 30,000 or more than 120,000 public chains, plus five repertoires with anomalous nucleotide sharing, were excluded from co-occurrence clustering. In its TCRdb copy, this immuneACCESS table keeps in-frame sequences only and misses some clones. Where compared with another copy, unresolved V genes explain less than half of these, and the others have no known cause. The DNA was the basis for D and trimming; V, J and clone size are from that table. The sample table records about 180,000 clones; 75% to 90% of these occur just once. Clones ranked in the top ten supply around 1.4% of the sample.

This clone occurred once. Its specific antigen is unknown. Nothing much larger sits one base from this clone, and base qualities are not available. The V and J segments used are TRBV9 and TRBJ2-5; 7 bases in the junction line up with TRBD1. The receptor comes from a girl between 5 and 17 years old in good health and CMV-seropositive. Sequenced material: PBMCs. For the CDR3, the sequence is CASSGRTGVQETQYF. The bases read TGTGCCAGCAGCGGGAGGACAGGAGTGCAAGAGACCCAGTACTTC.